Sequencing of this TCR beta chain was carried out in a study of metastatic and nonmetastatic thyroid tumors. At the level of the study: From malignant and benign thyroid patients, repertoires in blood and in tumor or nodule tissue were compared.

General study points: Reported TCR beta diversity, measured in blood and tumor, was significantly higher for malignant thyroid tumors than for benign nodules.

Authors' analysis steps: A distant-metastasis classifier for papillary thyroid cancer was built using CDR3 differences across clinicopathological groups. TCRdb called clones again from the PCR reads with MiXCR. None of the V and J calls come from the authors' own analysis; TCRdb made them. The sample contains about 30,000 clones, roughly 19% of which appear only once. About this clone itself: Its target is unknown.

The V segment lost 0 bases and the J segment 1 base; nucleotides outside the gene matches: 2. The germline CDR1 and CDR2 sequences are SGHRS and YFSETQ. CDR3 size: 16 residues. Among the patients, none had received any treatment before thyroid surgery. This receptor was taken from a female donor with papillary thyroid cancer or a benign thyroid nodule (not recorded which). Some clones in this sample may be carry-over from other donors' samples. Sequencing was done on a sample of blood. The chain carries TRBV5-1 and TRBJ2-2; 8 nucleotides align to TRBD2. As DNA, the CDR3 is TGCGCCAGCAGCTTGGCGGGAGGGGTGAACACCGGGGAGCTGTTTTTT. It translates to CASSLAGGVNTGELFF.